A single sample gave rise to the 32 T cell receptor beta chains below, sequenced in a study of cytomegalovirus exposure and HLA in healthy donors. PCR was performed using 60 Vbeta and 13 Jbeta primers. Assay: immunoSEQ multiplex PCR; the TCRdb copy retains only in-frame clones and omits some. In all, the sample yields around 50,000 clones. Sequenced material: PBMCs. The receptors originated from a woman aged 45-65 years in good health and CMV-seropositive.

The rearrangement uses TRBV4-2 and TRBJ1-6, with a weak D call TRBD1 (6 bases). This CDR3 is 16 amino acids long. Trimming pared 0 bases from V and 8 bases from J, leaving 14 bases between. Germline values: CDR1 LGHNA, CDR2 YNFKEQ. The CDR3 DNA is TGTGCCAGCAGCCAAGATGGGGGCCCTAGGGATTCACCCCTCCACTTT. It is translated as CASSQDGGPRDSPLHF.

J is TRBJ1-2 and V is TRBV6-6; the match to TRBD1 covers 9 bases. The V and J ends lost 6 bases and 8 bases, in that order; junction bases with no gene match: 10. The germline V gene encodes CDR1 MNHNY and CDR2 SVGAGI (reference sequence). The CDR3 covers 14 residues. The chain's CDR3 is CASSTGTGMTGYTF. In DNA, the CDR3 is TGTGCCAGCAGCACCGGGACAGGGATGACGGGCTACACCTTC.

The chain has TRBV5-6 and TRBJ1-1; TRBD1 matches at 11 bases. CDR1 is SGHDT, CDR2 YYEEEE, per germline. After removal of 7 bases from V and 0 bases from J, the junction contained 11 bases not matched to a gene. CDR3 length equals 17 residues. This CDR3 is CASSPTGTGGVNTEAFF. In DNA form, the CDR3 reads TGTGCCAGCTCACCGACCGGGACAGGGGGGGTGAACACTGAAGCTTTCTTT.

The chain employs TRBV29-1 and TRBJ2-3; D call uncertain. This CDR3 is 12 amino acids long. V was shortened by 4 bases and J by 2 bases, with 7 bases between the two germline ends. The germline CDR1 and CDR2 sequences are SQVTM and ANQGSEA. The CDR3 protein is CSVVADTDTQYF. The CDR3 region has the DNA TGCAGCGTTGTGGCGGACACAGATACGCAGTATTTT.

J is TRBJ1-5 and V is TRBV5-1; the D gene is possibly TRBD1 (6 bases). The CDR3 is made up of 14 amino acids. V lost 2 bases and J 5 bases, leaving 11 bases between the germline ends. Germline V lookup: CDR1 SGHRS, CDR2 YFSETQ. The CDR3 DNA follows: TGCGCCAGCAGCTTAAGGGGGGGTTATCAGCCCCAGCATTTT. Amino acids: CASSLRGGYQPQHF.

The rearrangement uses TRBV6-1 and TRBJ1-5; 7 nucleotides align to TRBD1. Germline V gives CDR1 MNHNS, CDR2 SASEGT. The CDR3 is made up of 15 amino acids. V shed 4 bases, J shed 2 bases, and the junction held 5 bases outside the gene matches. CDR3 in DNA: TGTGCCAGCAGTGGAACAGGGGATGGCAATCAGCCCCAGCATTTT. It specifies CASSGTGDGNQPQHF.

The genes are TRBV6-1 and TRBJ2-7, with 9 bases lining up with TRBD1. Trimming at V came to 1 base and at J to 2 bases, leaving 3 bases not matched to a gene. Germline loops: CDR1 MNHNS, CDR2 SASEGT. The CDR3 runs to 15 residues. CDR3 DNA sequence: TGTGCCAGCAGTGAAGGGGGGACAGGGACCTACGAGCAGTACTTC. Protein: CASSEGGTGTYEQYF.

This chain joins TRBV10-3 and TRBJ2-7, with 7 nucleotides matching TRBD2. The CDR3 is 15 amino acids. CDR1 is ENHRY, CDR2 SYGVKD, per germline. V shed 4 bases, J shed 2 bases, and the junction held 8 bases outside the gene matches. CDR3 DNA: TGTGCCATCAGTGCTGTAGCGGGCGTAGCCTACGAGCAGTACTTC. This codes for CAISAVAGVAYEQYF.

This chain uses TRBV19 with TRBJ1-2; D is possibly TRBD1 (5 bases). Per germline, CDR1 LNHDA and CDR2 SQIVND (reference sequence). The CDR3 consists of 13 residues. V lost 3 bases and J lost 7, with 12 bases in between. CDR3 nucleotide sequence: TGTGCCAGTAGTATGCGGGGGGTGAGTGGCTACACCTTC. This encodes CASSMRGVSGYTF.

The CDR3: CASKGRLAQRYNEQFF. Here the CDR3 DNA reads TGTGCCAGCAAGGGCCGACTAGCTCAACGGTACAATGAGCAGTTCTTC. The chain employs TRBV2 and TRBJ2-1, with 7 bases that match TRBD2. CDR3 size: 16 residues. Germline-derived CDR1 and CDR2 are SNHLY and FYNNEI. Trimming took 7 bases from V and 4 from J; bases not matched to a gene: 13.

V gene TRBV15 combines with J gene TRBJ2-3, with D possibly being TRBD1 or TRBD2 (9 bases each). V gave up 5 bases and J gave up 0 bases, with 27 bases separating them. This CDR3 spans 20 amino acids. CDR1 is LNHNV, CDR2 YYDKDF, per germline (reference sequence). The CDR3 nucleotides read TGTGCCACCAGCGGGGACAGGGCCCTCGGGACTAGCTATAGCACAGATACGCAGTATTTT. The encoded protein is CATSGDRALGTSYSTDTQYF.

The rearrangement links TRBV19 to TRBJ2-5; weak D call: TRBD2 (6 bases). Germline CDR1 reads LNHDA; CDR2 reads SQIVND (reference sequence). This CDR3 has 15 residues. Trimming pared 3 bases from V and 5 bases from J, leaving 16 bases between. The CDR3 bases are TGTGCCAGTAGTATCCGGGACTCCCTCGGGGAGACCCAGTACTTC. It specifies CASSIRDSLGETQYF.

This chain links TRBV7-9 with TRBJ2-3, with TRBD1 matching over 8 bases. V lost 4 bases and J lost 6; bases outside the gene matches: 9. Germline assignment: CDR1 SEHNR and CDR2 FQNEAQ (reference sequence). The length of the CDR3 is 15 residues. This CDR3 is CASSSRQGWGDTQYF. In DNA, the CDR3 is TGTGCCAGCAGCTCTCGACAGGGGTGGGGTGATACGCAGTATTTT.

This CDR3 reads CASSYSRSTTNEKLFF. CDR3 nucleotides: TGTGCCAGCAGTTACTCGAGGTCAACAACTAATGAAAAACTGTTTTTT. This chain links TRBV6-5 with TRBJ1-4; D gene uncertain. The CDR3 is 16 amino acids. V was shortened by 0 bases and J by 0 bases, with 8 bases between the two germline ends. In germline, CDR1 is MNHEY, CDR2 SVGAGI.

The chain has TRBV5-1 and TRBJ1-2, with 8 bases lining up with TRBD1. This CDR3 is 19 amino acids long. Germline CDR1 SGHRS, CDR2 YFSETQ. V shed 4 bases, J shed 2 bases, and the junction held 19 bases outside the gene matches. The DNA for the CDR3 is TGCGCCAGCAGCATGCCGTCGGACAGGGTGGTTATTGGGAACTATGGCTACACCTTC. It translates to CASSMPSDRVVIGNYGYTF.

Note on this clone: A read error may produce the germline difference seen at one junction end. The chain combines TRBV6-5 with TRBJ1-5; D possibly corresponds to TRBD1 (5 bases). Germline-derived CDR1 and CDR2 are MNHEY and SVGAGI. This CDR3 is built from 14 residues. The CDR3 DNA reads as TGTGCCAGCAAAATAGGTCAGGGAAGTCAGCCCCGGCATTTT. Its protein is CASKIGQGSQPRHF.

The J gene is TRBJ2-5, the V gene TRBV18; no firm D call. The end of the DNA aligns better with TRBJ2-7, so the J call may be wrong. The V gene's germline CDR1 is KGHSH and CDR2 LQKENI. This CDR3 region has 12 residues. This CDR3 is CASSPDFYEQYF. Here the CDR3 DNA reads TGTGCCAGCTCACCAGACTTCTACGAGCAGTACTTC.

This chain connects TRBV7-9 to TRBJ2-6; 7 positions match TRBD1. The CDR3 length is 17 residues. With V trimmed by 5 bases and J by 1 base, 8 bases remained unmatched. The germline V gene encodes CDR1 SEHNR and CDR2 FQNEAQ (reference sequence). CDR3 sequence (DNA): TGTGCCAGCAGCGCCCGGGACAGCCTGTCTGGGGCCAACGTCCTGACTTTC. Residues: CASSARDSLSGANVLTF.

This chain links TRBV29-1 with TRBJ2-7; no firm D call. The CDR3 loop spans 12 amino acids. With 7 bases removed from V and 0 bases from J, the gap between germline ends came to 10 bases. Germline CDR1 reads SQVTM; CDR2 reads ANQGSEA. Here the CDR3 DNA reads TGCAGCGCCCAACTTAACTCCTACGAGCAGTACTTC. Its protein product is CSAQLNSYEQYF.

This chain connects TRBV5-1 to TRBJ2-7; possible D gene TRBD1, 5 bases. Per the germline V gene, CDR1 is SGHRS and CDR2 is YFSETQ. The CDR3 spans 14 residues. The V and J ends lost 0 bases and 5 bases respectively, with 12 bases between them. DNA of the CDR3: TGCGCCAGCAGCTTGGAGATGGGGCCCAACGAGCAGTACTTC. Its protein product is CASSLEMGPNEQYF.

The rearrangement links TRBV6-5 to TRBJ2-1; possible D gene TRBD2, 5 bases. Germline assignment: CDR1 MNHEY and CDR2 SVGAGI. CDR3 length equals 15 residues. V lost 6 bases to trimming and J lost 4 bases, with 16 bases between them. The CDR3 is CASRPGGQPYNEQFF. The CDR3 DNA is TGTGCCAGCAGACCCGGCGGGCAGCCTTACAATGAGCAGTTCTTC.

The chain carries TRBV15 and TRBJ2-2; 13 nucleotides align to TRBD2. With V trimmed by 7 bases and J by 0 bases, 5 bases remained unmatched. Germline V lookup: CDR1 LNHNV, CDR2 YYDKDF (reference sequence). There are 17 residues in the CDR3. Here the CDR3 reads CATNAGTSGANTGELFF. CDR3 DNA sequence: TGTGCCACCAATGCGGGGACTAGCGGGGCGAACACCGGGGAGCTGTTTTTT.

This chain uses TRBV19 with TRBJ2-3; 11 bases align to TRBD1. The CDR3 is 18 amino acids. V shed 2 bases and J 3 bases; nucleotides not matched to a gene: 10. Germline values: CDR1 LNHDA, CDR2 SQIVND (reference sequence). As DNA, the CDR3 is TGTGCCAGTAGTATATATGGGACAGGGGGAATGAGGACAGATACGCAGTATTTT. Translation: CASSIYGTGGMRTDTQYF.

This chain links TRBV27 with TRBJ2-7; the match to TRBD1 covers 8 bases. V shed 6 bases, J shed 5 bases, and the junction held 3 bases outside the gene matches. Germline assignment: CDR1 MNHEY and CDR2 SMNVEV (reference sequence). The CDR3 is 12 amino acids. The CDR3 loop reads CASRTGADEQYF. The CDR3 region has the DNA TGTGCCAGCAGGACAGGGGCGGACGAGCAGTACTTC.

The J gene is TRBJ2-5, the V gene TRBV5-5; D perhaps matches TRBD1 (6 bases). Near its end, the DNA agrees better with TRBJ2-7, so the J call may be wrong. The CDR3 extends over 16 amino acids. CDR1 SGHKS and CDR2 YYEKEE come from the germline V gene (reference sequence). The CDR3 nucleotides read TGTGCCAGCAGCTTGGAAGAGGTGGCAGGGGCCCACGAGCAGTACTTC. Translation: CASSLEEVAGAHEQYF.

The chain combines TRBV6-5 with TRBJ2-1, with TRBD2 matching 7 bases. The CDR3 sequence is 15 residues long. With 8 bases clipped from V and 0 bases from J, the junction kept 7 bases outside the gene matches. Germline V CDR1 and CDR2: MNHEY, SVGAGI. The CDR3 region is CASRGVAGSYNEQFF. The CDR3, as DNA: TGTGCCAGCCGGGGGGTGGCGGGCTCCTACAATGAGCAGTTCTTC.

The genes are TRBV5-1 and TRBJ2-5, with D perhaps matching TRBD1 (5 bases). The J call could be wrong; TRBJ2-7 is a better fit for the DNA end. Germline CDR1 reads SGHRS; CDR2 reads YFSETQ. The CDR3 extends over 14 amino acids. The CDR3 DNA follows: TGCGCCAGCAGAGGGGTCAAGGGTCGATACGAGCAGTACTTC. Translation: CASRGVKGRYEQYF.

The V gene is TRBV11-1, the J gene TRBJ2-1; TRBD2 matches at 8 bases. Per the germline V gene, CDR1 is SGHAT and CDR2 is FQDESV (reference sequence). The V and J ends lost 4 bases and 5 bases, in that order; junction bases with no gene match: 1. The CDR3 runs to 13 residues. Here the CDR3 reads CASSSLADNEQFF. CDR3 bases: TGTGCCAGCAGCTCACTAGCGGACAATGAGCAGTTCTTC.

The chain has TRBV7-3 and TRBJ1-5; no clear D gene. Germline V gene lookup returns CDR1 SGHTA and CDR2 FQGTGA. This CDR3 spans 13 amino acids. Trimming cost V 5 bases and J 6 bases, with 11 bases left between them. This chain's CDR3 is CASSPGGSQPQHF. In nucleotides, the CDR3 is TGTGCCAGCAGCCCTGGAGGTAGTCAGCCCCAGCATTTT.

This chain links TRBV28 with TRBJ2-3; 10 positions agree with TRBD1. The CDR3 runs to 15 residues. The germline V gene has CDR1 MDHEN and CDR2 SYDVKM. V trimming: 4 bases; J trimming: 6 bases; junction bases outside the gene matches: 7. The CDR3 DNA is TGTGCCAGCAGTTGGACCGGGACAGGGGTGGATACGCAGTATTTT. Its translation: CASSWTGTGVDTQYF.

The chain couples TRBV5-4 to TRBJ1-6, with D possibly matching TRBD1 (6 bases). V was trimmed by 3 bases and J by 9 bases, leaving 13 bases between them. This CDR3 spans 14 amino acids. The germline gives CDR1 SGHNT, CDR2 YYREEE (reference sequence). In DNA form, the CDR3 reads TGTGCCAGCAGCTCGAATACAGGGATTTCACCCCTCCACTTT. This sequence encodes CASSSNTGISPLHF.

The chain carries TRBV6-5 and TRBJ2-4; TRBD1 matches 7 bases. This CDR3 comprises 14 residues. V lost 5 bases to trimming and J lost 8 bases; unmatched junction nucleotides: 9. Germline loops: CDR1 MNHEY, CDR2 SVGAGI. CDR3 DNA: TGTGCCAGCAGTCTACAGGGGTGGGCGGACATTCAGTACTTC. It yields the protein CASSLQGWADIQYF.